The 19 T cell receptor beta chains in this list originate from one sample, sequenced in a study of blood T cell repertoires in COVID-19. Profiling relied on immunoSEQ multiplex PCR, and the TCRdb table lists in-frame clones only, not all of them. The sample lists some 300,000 clones; about nine tenths were seen once. The sample was PBMCs or T cells enriched from blood (not recorded which). These receptors all come from a woman aged 40 to 55 who had recovered from COVID-19.

This chain links TRBV5-4 with TRBJ1-6; TRBD1 might be the D (6 bases). Deletions cut 4 bases from V and 9 bases from J, with 20 bases between. CDR3 length: 16 amino acids. CDR1 and CDR2 from the germline V gene are SGHNT and YYREEE (reference sequence). In nucleotides, the CDR3 is TGTGCCAGCAGCGAACAGAGCAGGGGCTGGGCTTCACCCCTCCACTTT. Its protein is CASSEQSRGWASPLHF.

This chain connects TRBV19 to TRBJ1-2; 7 nucleotides agree with TRBD1. Per germline, CDR1 LNHDA and CDR2 SQIVND (reference sequence). The CDR3 spans 17 residues. J was trimmed by 4 bases and V by 3 bases; bases with no gene match: 14. This CDR3 is CASSIPDGAQGGYGYTF. As DNA, the CDR3 is TGTGCCAGTAGTATCCCCGACGGCGCGCAGGGGGGCTATGGCTACACCTTC.

The chain combines TRBV30 with TRBJ1-5; TRBD1 is a possible D gene (5 bases). Germline lookup yields CDR1 GTSNPN and CDR2 SVGIG (reference sequence). This CDR3 contains 14 residues. With 3 bases removed from V and 0 bases from J, the gap between germline ends came to 9 bases. The CDR3 here is CAWSGGNSNQPQHF. The CDR3 region has the DNA TGTGCCTGGAGCGGGGGGAATAGCAATCAGCCCCAGCATTTT.

The J gene is TRBJ1-4, the V gene TRBV5-1, with no clear D. Trimming pared 0 bases from V and 6 bases from J, leaving 12 bases between. Germline CDR1 SGHRS, CDR2 YFSETQ. The CDR3 consists of 15 residues. For the CDR3, the DNA is TGCGCCAGCAGCTTGGGTTCTTGGCGGGATGAAAAACTGTTTTTT. Translating it yields CASSLGSWRDEKLFF.

A few counts support this clone. V gene TRBV2 combines with J gene TRBJ2-5; 10 nucleotides agree with TRBD2. There are 15 residues in the CDR3. Germline V gene lookup returns CDR1 SNHLY and CDR2 FYNNEI. Trimming took 5 bases from V and 3 from J; bases not matched to a gene: 6. In DNA, the CDR3 is TGTGCCAGCAGTCTCGGACTAGCGGCAGAAGAGACCCAGTACTTC. Encoded protein: CASSLGLAAEETQYF.

The chain employs TRBV10-3 and TRBJ1-3; TRBD1 might be the D (6 bases). This CDR3 spans 13 amino acids. V shed 6 bases and J shed 4 bases, with 10 bases lying between them. CDR1 is ENHRY, CDR2 SYGVKD, per germline. In DNA form, the CDR3 reads TGTGCCATCAGGGGGGACACGGGAAACACCATATATTTT. This encodes CAIRGDTGNTIYF.

The V call is TRBV6-5, the J call TRBJ1-2; 7 bases fit TRBD1. J lost 0 bases, V lost 6 bases, and 7 bases had no gene match. This CDR3 spans 15 amino acids. The germline V gene has CDR1 MNHEY and CDR2 SVGAGI. CDR3: CASRRDRSPNYGYTF. CDR3 DNA sequence: TGTGCCAGCAGGAGGGACAGATCTCCTAACTATGGCTACACCTTC.

The chain employs TRBV11-2 and TRBJ1-1, with TRBD1 matching over 7 bases. This CDR3 has 14 residues. The V gene's germline CDR1 is SGHAT and CDR2 FQNNGV. J was trimmed by 10 bases and V by 1 base; bases with no gene match: 9. Here the CDR3 reads CASSLVYRGRTAFF. The CDR3 region has the DNA TGTGCCAGCAGCTTAGTTTACAGGGGACGGACAGCTTTCTTT. The variable domain in full, with the rest retrieved from reference TRBV11-2 and TRBJ1-1, is EAGVAQSPRYKIIEKRQSVAFWCNPISGHATLYWYQQILGQGPKLLIQFQNNGVVDDSQLPKDRFSAERLKGVDSTLKIQPAKLEDSAVYLCASSLVYRGRTAFFGQGTRLTVV.

V and J are TRBV7-2 and TRBJ2-2; D is ambiguous. The V end was cut by 0 bases, the J end by 5 bases, with 7 bases between. Germline loops: CDR1 SGHTA, CDR2 FQGNSA. This CDR3 spans 14 amino acids. CDR3 protein: CASSLALVTGELFF. In DNA, the CDR3 is TGTGCCAGCAGCTTAGCGCTAGTTACCGGGGAGCTGTTTTTT. Together with reference TRBV7-2 and TRBJ2-2, the CDR3 gives the full variable domain: GAGVSQSPSNKVTEKGKDVELRCDPISGHTALYWYRQSLGQGLEFLIYFQGNSAPDKSGLPSDRFSAERTGGSVSTLTIQRTQQEDSAVYLCASSLALVTGELFFGEGSRLTVL.

This sequence joins TRBV12-3 or TRBV12-4 and TRBJ1-2, with D unresolved. The CDR3 totals 13 residues. The V end was cut by 3 bases, the J end by 6 bases, with 11 bases between. The CDR3 here is CASSLSRFHGYTF. Written as DNA, the CDR3 is TGTGCCAGCAGTTTGAGTAGATTCCATGGCTACACCTTC.

This chain links TRBV29-1 with TRBJ1-5; D might be TRBD1 (5 bases). The germline V gene has CDR1 SQVTM and CDR2 ANQGSEA. The CDR3 is made up of 14 amino acids. The V end was cut by 7 bases, the J end by 1 base, with 14 bases between. The CDR3 region has the DNA TGCAGCGCTACGACGGGGGGAAGCAATCAGCCCCAGCATTTT. As protein: CSATTGGSNQPQHF.

This rearrangement joins TRBV9 to TRBJ1-3, with 9 bases lining up with TRBD1. The CDR3 totals 16 residues. V gave up 0 bases and J gave up 3 bases; unmatched junction bases: 4. Germline V lookup: CDR1 SGDLS, CDR2 YYNGEE. The DNA of the CDR3 is TGTGCCAGCAGCGTAGAACAGGGGGCAAGTGGAAACACCATATATTTT. This sequence encodes CASSVEQGASGNTIYF.

This chain uses TRBV5-1 with TRBJ1-1; 9 bases are a match to TRBD1. The CDR3 totals 16 residues. V shed 2 bases and J 5 bases; nucleotides not matched to a gene: 10. From germline, CDR1 is SGHRS and CDR2 YFSETQ. As DNA, the CDR3 is TGCGCCAGCAGCTTTGGGACAGGGAATCTTGGAACTGAAGCTTTCTTT. Its protein product is CASSFGTGNLGTEAFF.

The rearrangement joins TRBV29-1 to TRBJ2-2; 10 positions agree with TRBD2. V was pared by 5 bases and J by 0 bases, with 6 bases of the junction left unmatched. The CDR3 totals 16 residues. From germline, CDR1 is SQVTM and CDR2 ANQGSEA. CDR3 sequence: CSVLLAGFPNTGELFF. The CDR3 DNA reads as TGCAGCGTTTTACTAGCGGGATTTCCGAACACCGGGGAGCTGTTTTTT.

The V and J genes are TRBV2 and TRBJ1-6; 8 bases map to TRBD1. Unmatched junction bases numbered 10, after V lost 8 bases and J lost 7 bases. This CDR3 contains 15 residues. Per germline, CDR1 SNHLY and CDR2 FYNNEI. The CDR3 here is CASGKQGGLNSPLHF. CDR3 in DNA: TGTGCCAGCGGTAAACAGGGGGGACTCAATTCACCCCTCCACTTT.

This clone appeared a single time. J is TRBJ2-3 and V is TRBV19; possible D gene TRBD1, 5 bases. The CDR3 is 14 residues long. Germline values: CDR1 LNHDA, CDR2 SQIVND (reference sequence). V gave up 3 bases and J gave up 4 bases, with 11 bases separating them. This CDR3 is CASSIRASSDTQYF. CDR3 bases: TGTGCCAGTAGTATCAGGGCTTCATCAGATACGCAGTATTTT.

The chain couples TRBV4-1 to TRBJ1-1; D gene uncertain. Germline V gene data show CDR1 as MGHRA and CDR2 as YSYEKL. V was cut by 3 bases and J by 1 base, with 12 bases left in between. The CDR3 totals 15 residues. CDR3 region: CASSQTLQANTEAFF. CDR3 nucleotides: TGCGCCAGCAGCCAGACCCTGCAGGCGAACACTGAAGCTTTCTTT.

This clone was seen a single time. The CDR3 coding sequence is TGTGCCAGCAGCCAAGATATGAGGGCCCGGGTGTTGGGGTACGAGCAGTACTTC. It specifies CASSQDMRARVLGYEQYF. The gene calls are TRBV3-1 (or the pseudogene TRBV3-2) and TRBJ2-7, with a possible D match to TRBD2 (5 bases). CDR3 size: 18 residues. V was pared by 0 bases and J by 4 bases, with 22 bases between. Germline CDR1 is LGHDT and CDR2 is YNNKEL (reference sequence).

This chain connects TRBV7-9 to TRBJ1-2; the D is unclear. Trimming shortened V by 5 bases and J by 3 bases, and 4 bases separated the two germline ends. This CDR3 spans 11 amino acids. Germline V CDR1 and CDR2: SEHNR, FQNEAQ (reference sequence). CDR3 sequence: CASSPDYGYTF. CDR3 coding DNA: TGTGCCAGCAGCCCAGACTATGGCTACACCTTC.